The rows below give T cell receptor beta chains drawn from one sample of a study of shared clonotypes between healthy human individuals. Generated by immunoSEQ multiplex PCR, the TCRdb table keeps only in-frame clones and is missing some. The table lists hundreds of thousands of clones, around 96% of them singletons. Sequenced material: naive CD8+ T cells sorted from blood. The source is a man aged 25-40 years in good health. The conserved cysteine and the conserved F or W are not part of the CDR3 here. Fields, in order: CDR3 length, V gene, J gene, clone size, CDR3 protein. Some rows have no size entry. The others give once, few or many, or a class for an expanded clone.

length: 10; V: TRBV4-1; J: TRBJ2-7; size: NA; CDR3: ASSQDRGEQY
length: 17; V: TRBV4-2; J: TRBJ2-7; size: once; CDR3: ASSQDGSGTSGSSYEQY
length: 17; V: TRBV7-6; J: TRBJ1-3; size: NA; CDR3: ASSLEQGGAISSGNTIY
length: 12; V: TRBV7-9; J: TRBJ2-7; size: NA; CDR3: ASSSDRGLYEQY
length: 10; V: TRBV2; J: TRBJ2-7; size: once; CDR3: AVKREAGEQY
length: 13; V: TRBV10-2; J: TRBJ2-3; size: NA; CDR3: ASRAGTSGQSMQY
length: 12; V: TRBV7-2; J: TRBJ2-2; size: once; CDR3: ASSLTALTGELF
length: 15; V: TRBV28; J: TRBJ1-3; size: NA; CDR3: ASSLVLAPSSGNTIY
length: 13; V: TRBV18; J: TRBJ2-2; size: NA; CDR3: ASSPSSMNTGELF
length: 11; V: TRBV7-6; J: TRBJ2-3; size: NA; CDR3: ASSSGGVDTQY
length: 15; V: TRBV9; J: TRBJ2-5; size: NA; CDR3: ASSPSAGAFIQETQY
length: 14; V: TRBV7-9; J: TRBJ2-7; size: NA; CDR3: ASSSPSGTEIYEQY
length: 11; V: TRBV2; J: TRBJ1-2; size: NA; CDR3: ASPDRVVYGYT
length: 12; V: TRBV27; J: TRBJ2-7; size: NA; CDR3: ASSLSGGRYEQY
length: 17; V: TRBV9; J: TRBJ2-5; size: NA; CDR3: ASSVKMDERAGDGETQY
length: 12; V: TRBV27; J: TRBJ1-5; size: NA; CDR3: ASSHLGTDQPQH
length: 13; V: TRBV7-9; J: TRBJ2-2; size: NA; CDR3: ASSLEEVTTGELF
length: 10; V: TRBV28; J: TRBJ2-1; size: NA; CDR3: ASSGTSNEQF
length: 10; V: TRBV5-1; J: TRBJ1-1; size: few; CDR3: ASSLTGPEAF
length: 13; V: TRBV19; J: TRBJ2-2; size: NA; CDR3: ASSILAGGTGELF
length: 13; V: TRBV6-5; J: TRBJ2-3; size: NA; CDR3: ASSYSSTGADTQY
length: 14; V: TRBV2; J: TRBJ2-3; size: NA; CDR3: ASSVHPGKFADTQY
length: 15; V: TRBV7-8; J: TRBJ1-3; size: NA; CDR3: ASSLLPGTDTGNTIY
length: 13; V: TRBV6-5; J: TRBJ2-7; size: NA; CDR3: ASSAGQGGSYEQY
length: 13; V: TRBV15; J: TRBJ1-1; size: NA; CDR3: ATSRDRSVNTEAF
length: 9; V: TRBV6-4; J: TRBJ1-2; size: NA; CDR3: ASRSDYGYT
length: 10; V: TRBV7-8; J: TRBJ1-5; size: NA; CDR3: ASSLRGQPQH
length: 15; V: TRBV7-9; J: TRBJ2-4; size: NA; CDR3: ASSFIEGHLAKNIQY
length: 13; V: TRBV19; J: TRBJ2-1; size: NA; CDR3: ASSIGARLTNEQF
length: 9; V: TRBV25-1; J: TRBJ1-3; size: NA; CDR3: ASSEGNTIY
length: 14; V: TRBV27; J: TRBJ1-5; size: NA; CDR3: ASSPQTGLTNQPQH
length: 14; V: TRBV12-5; J: TRBJ2-5; size: NA; CDR3: ASGFDGRAFQETQY
length: 13; V: TRBV4-1; J: TRBJ2-7; size: NA; CDR3: ASSQLLADSYEQY
length: 12; V: TRBV7-6; J: TRBJ2-7; size: NA; CDR3: ASSLVSDSYEQY
length: 11; V: TRBV6-1; J: TRBJ2-7; size: NA; CDR3: ASGRQGTYEQY
length: 15; V: TRBV29-1; J: TRBJ2-3; size: NA; CDR3: SVYVGLAGEETDTQY
length: 11; V: TRBV7-8; J: TRBJ1-3; size: NA; CDR3: ASDSGSGNTIY
length: 12; V: TRBV7-8; J: TRBJ2-7; size: NA; CDR3: ASSFQDSPLEQY
length: 14; V: TRBV14; J: TRBJ2-7; size: NA; CDR3: ASSPLGQEGLGEQY
length: 10; V: TRBV2; J: TRBJ2-5; size: NA; CDR3: ASRGRRETQY
length: 16; V: TRBV7-2; J: TRBJ2-7; size: NA; CDR3: ASSSSTWDRRFSYEQY
length: 13; V: TRBV28; J: TRBJ2-7; size: once; CDR3: ASSYWGQGVYEQY
length: 11; V: TRBV30; J: TRBJ2-7; size: NA; CDR3: AWTVGPSYEQY
length: 9; V: TRBV20-1; J: TRBJ2-5; size: NA; CDR3: RTGGFETQY
length: 11; V: TRBV2; J: TRBJ1-2; size: NA; CDR3: APRQGADYGYT